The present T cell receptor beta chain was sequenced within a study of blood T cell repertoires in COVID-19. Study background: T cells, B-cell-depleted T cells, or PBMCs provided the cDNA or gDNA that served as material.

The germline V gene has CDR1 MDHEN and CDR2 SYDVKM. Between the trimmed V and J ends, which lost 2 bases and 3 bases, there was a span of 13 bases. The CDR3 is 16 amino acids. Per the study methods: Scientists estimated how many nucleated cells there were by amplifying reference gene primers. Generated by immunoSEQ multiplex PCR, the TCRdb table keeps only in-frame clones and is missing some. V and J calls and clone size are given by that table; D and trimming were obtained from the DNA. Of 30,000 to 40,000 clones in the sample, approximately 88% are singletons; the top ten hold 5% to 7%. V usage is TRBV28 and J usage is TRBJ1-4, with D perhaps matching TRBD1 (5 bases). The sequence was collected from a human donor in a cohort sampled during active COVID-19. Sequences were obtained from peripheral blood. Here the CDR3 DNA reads TGTGCCAGCAGTTTACGGTGGGGGACTGCTAATGAAAAACTGTTTTTT. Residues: CASSLRWGTANEKLFF.